These T cell receptor beta chains were read from a single sample in a study of a mutant IDH1 vaccine in newly diagnosed glioma. Produced via immunoSEQ multiplex PCR; TCRdb's table is partial and in-frame only. Of roughly 60,000 clones listed, about 88% are singletons. Antigens for these TCRs are unknown. The sample here was PBMCs, taken from a glioma patient whose treatment included an IDH1 peptide vaccine. Receptor source: a woman between 50 and 59 years old with glioma. Each CDR3 is given with its conserved first and last residue. The D gene is left open where the match is weak. Expanded clones get a size class; other rows say once, few or many, or leave the size out.

CDR3aa | CDR3nt | abundance | j_gene | d_gene | v_gene
CASSDGQGALLETQYF | TGTGCCAGTAGTGACGGACAGGGCGCGCTACTAGAGACCCAGTACTTC | . | TRBJ2-5 | TRBD1 | TRBV19
CASRPRGQGALNYGYTF | TGTGCCAGCAGGCCACGGGGACAGGGAGCTCTCAACTATGGCTACACCTTC | . | TRBJ1-2 | TRBD1 | TRBV19
CASLKTRYRGTNEKLFF | TGCGCCAGCTTGAAAACGAGATACCGGGGGACTAATGAAAAACTGTTTTTT | . | TRBJ1-4 | . | TRBV10-1
CASSLAGGSGEQYF | TGTGCCAGCAGCTTAGCGGGGGGCAGCGGCGAGCAGTACTTC | . | TRBJ2-7 | . | TRBV7-2
CASSAPRGKGRSGTDTQYF | TGTGCCAGCAGCGCACCCCGAGGTAAGGGAAGAAGCGGCACAGATACGCAGTATTTT | once | TRBJ2-3 | . | TRBV9
CASRLRRDSYNSPLHF | TGTGCCAGCAGGTTAAGGAGGGACAGTTATAATTCACCCCTCCACTTT | . | TRBJ1-6 | TRBD1 | TRBV27
CASSPAPVMGEQYF | TGTGCCAGCTCACCAGCGCCTGTGATGGGCGAGCAGTACTTC | . | TRBJ2-7 | . | TRBV18
CASSLARERDQPQHF | TGTGCCAGCAGCTTGGCCAGGGAAAGGGATCAGCCCCAGCATTTT | . | TRBJ1-5 | . | TRBV5-8
CASSLVGDLDEQYF | TGCGCCAGCAGCTTGGTAGGGGACCTCGACGAGCAGTACTTC | . | TRBJ2-7 | . | TRBV5-1
CASSVNNEQFF | TGTGCCAGCAGCGTTAACAATGAGCAGTTCTTC | medium-sized | TRBJ2-1 | . | TRBV9